These 20 T cell receptor beta chains came from one sample sequenced in a study of vaccination effects on CD4 cells after COVID-19 (dated 2022 in TCRdb). In the ViraFEST assay, PBMC were stimulated with viral peptide pools, and TCR sequencing was then used to find antigen-specific CD4+ T cell clonotypes based on their expansion. After less than eleven days of culture, CD4+ T cells were isolated with the EasySep CD4+ T cell isolation kit. Antigen specificity for these receptors is unknown. The library was generated by the immunoSEQ multiplex PCR assay. Not all clones reach the TCRdb copy of this immuneACCESS table, which keeps in-frame sequences only. Checked studies attribute under half of the gap to unresolved V genes and leave the rest unexplained. Counted in this sample were some 59,000 clones; roughly 80% of them appeared once. About 2.2% of the sample is held by the ten biggest clonotypes. Sequenced material: CD4+ T cells from PBMCs cultured with HCoV-229E spike peptides, taken before COVID-19 vaccination. What this sample's cell subset or site label stands for: HCoV-229E spike overlapping peptide pool stimulation. The receptors come from a human donor who received a COVID-19 vaccine.

The chain combines TRBV6-4 with TRBJ1-6, with D uncertain. Trimming cost V 7 bases and J 10 bases, with 14 bases left between them. The germline gives CDR1 MRHNA, CDR2 SNTAGT. The CDR3 has 13 residues. The CDR3 DNA reads as TGTGCCAGCACCAGGATTCAGGCCTCACCCCTCCACTTT. It encodes CASTRIQASPLHF.

The chain carries TRBV6-2 or TRBV6-3 and TRBJ1-2; TRBD1 is a possible D gene (6 bases). Trimming removed 2 bases from V and 0 bases from J, with 10 bases in between. Germline CDR1 and CDR2: MNHEY and SVGEGT. The CDR3 has 15 amino acids. This chain's CDR3 is CASSYAGAPNYGYTF. In DNA form, the CDR3 reads TGTGCCAGCAGTTACGCGGGGGCCCCTAACTATGGCTACACCTTC.

This clone was observed a few times. The chain has TRBV14 and TRBJ1-3; tentatively, D is TRBD1 (5 bases). The germline CDR1 and CDR2 sequences are SGHDN and FVKESK. CDR3 length: 13 residues. V lost 4 bases and J 7 bases, leaving 11 bases between the germline ends. CDR3 nucleotides: TGTGCCAGCAGCCGGGACCTCTGGAACACCATATATTTT. Protein: CASSRDLWNTIYF. The full variable domain, with the rest looked up from reference TRBV14 and TRBJ1-3, is EAGVTQFPSHSVIEKGQTVTLRCDPISGHDNLYWYRRVMGKEIKFLLHFVKESKQDESGMPNNRFLAERTGGTYSTLKVQPAELEDSGVYFCASSRDLWNTIYFGEGSWLTVV.

This clone was picked up a small number of times. The chain recombines TRBV30 with TRBJ1-2; D is possibly TRBD1 (5 bases). Germline loops: CDR1 GTSNPN, CDR2 SVGIG (reference sequence). Trimming took off 2 bases at V and 1 base at J, with 8 bases between the two ends. The CDR3 loop spans 13 amino acids. The CDR3 nucleotides read TGTGCCTGGAGTCCAGGGATTAACTATGGCTACACCTTC. Translation: CAWSPGINYGYTF.

This clone was recorded only once. This chain joins TRBV5-6 and TRBJ2-5; 9 bases agree with TRBD1. V was pared by 6 bases and J by 1 base, with 4 bases of the junction left unmatched. The CDR3 has 14 amino acids. Germline loops: CDR1 SGHDT, CDR2 YYEEEE. This chain's CDR3 is CASTKTGGQETQYF. The CDR3 nucleotides are TGTGCCAGCACCAAGACAGGGGGCCAAGAGACCCAGTACTTC.

V is TRBV2 and J is TRBJ2-3, with 7 bases lining up with TRBD2. There are 15 residues in the CDR3. Germline CDR1 and CDR2: SNHLY and FYNNEI. V trimming: 5 bases; J trimming: 4 bases; junction bases outside the gene matches: 9. The CDR3 sequence is CASSSVAGLADTQYF. The CDR3 coding sequence is TGTGCCAGCAGTTCTGTAGCGGGCTTGGCAGATACGCAGTATTTT.

J is TRBJ2-7 and V is TRBV9, with D perhaps matching TRBD1 (5 bases). V was cut by 0 bases and J by 4 bases, with 14 bases left in between. The CDR3 consists of 15 residues. The V gene's germline CDR1 is SGDLS and CDR2 YYNGEE. CDR3 loop: CASSVDMGRRYEQYV. CDR3 DNA sequence: TGTGCCAGCAGCGTAGATATGGGGCGCCGTTACGAGCAGTACGTC.

The chain carries TRBV6-2 or TRBV6-3 and TRBJ2-7; D unclear. CDR3 size: 13 residues. V lost 2 bases, J lost 3 bases, and 8 bases lay in between. Germline V gives CDR1 MNHEY, CDR2 SVGEGT. CDR3 residues: CASSYHRHYEQYV. CDR3 in DNA: TGTGCCAGCAGTTACCACAGACACTACGAGCAGTACGTC.

By share, this clone counts as medium-sized. CDR3 coding DNA: TGTGCCTGGAGGGCGCTGGTTAGTCAAGGCTACACCTTC. Translating gives CAWRALVSQGYTF. The rearrangement joins TRBV30 to TRBJ1-2; no definite D call. V gave up 3 bases and J gave up 8 bases, with 16 bases separating them. The CDR3 is made up of 13 amino acids. Looked up from germline, CDR1 is GTSNPN and CDR2 is SVGIG (reference sequence).

The chain recombines TRBV7-2 with TRBJ1-2; TRBD1 aligns across 8 bases. Germline V gene lookup returns CDR1 SGHTA and CDR2 FQGNSA. The V and J ends lost 5 bases and 5 bases, in that order; junction bases with no gene match: 7. The CDR3 is 14 amino acids. The CDR3 protein is CASSGQTGVYGYTF. The CDR3, as DNA: TGTGCCAGCAGCGGGCAGACAGGGGTTTATGGCTACACCTTC.

V gene TRBV7-3 combines with J gene TRBJ2-2, with D uncertain. Trimming left V 6 bases short and J 0 bases short, with 8 bases between. Germline CDR1 reads SGHTA; CDR2 reads FQGTGA. This CDR3 comprises 14 residues. The CDR3 sequence is CASRPTANTGELFF. In DNA, the CDR3 is TGTGCCAGCAGGCCCACAGCGAACACCGGGGAGCTGTTTTTT.

This chain joins TRBV30 and TRBJ2-3; 7 bases map to TRBD1. The germline V gene encodes CDR1 GTSNPN and CDR2 SVGIG (reference sequence). V shed 3 bases and J 0 bases; nucleotides not matched to a gene: 9. The CDR3 is 16 residues long. CDR3: CAWSPGQRTSTDTQYF. The CDR3 DNA is TGTGCCTGGAGCCCGGGACAGAGGACTAGCACAGATACGCAGTATTTT. Using reference TRBV30 and TRBJ2-3 for the parts outside the CDR3, the full variable domain is SQTIHQWPATLVQPVGSPLSLECTVEGTSNPNLYWYRQAAGRGLQLLFYSVGIGQISSEVPQNLSASRPQDRQFILSSKKLLLSDSGFYLCAWSPGQRTSTDTQYFGPGTRLTVL.

CDR3 in DNA: TGTGCCTGGACCGAAACGAATAATTCACCCCTCCACTTT. This translates into CAWTETNNSPLHF. The chain couples TRBV30 to TRBJ1-6; D remains ambiguous. The CDR3 is 13 amino acids. V lost 4 bases to trimming and J lost 5 bases, with 9 bases between them. Per germline, CDR1 GTSNPN and CDR2 SVGIG (reference sequence).

The V gene is TRBV11-2, the J gene TRBJ2-1, with 9 nucleotides matching TRBD1. The CDR3 runs to 17 residues. Looked up from germline, CDR1 is SGHAT and CDR2 is FQNNGV. J gave up 3 bases and V 0 bases, and 6 bases lay outside the gene matches. In nucleotides, the CDR3 is TGTGCCAGCAGCTTAGATCGGGGACAGGGCGACTACAATGAGCAGTTCTTC. Amino acid sequence: CASSLDRGQGDYNEQFF.

The CDR3 DNA sequence: TGCGCCAGCAGCCAAGACCCCAGTGGGACCCAAGAGACCCAGTACTTC. Translation gives CASSQDPSGTQETQYF. This chain uses TRBV5-1 with TRBJ2-5; D tentatively fits TRBD1 or TRBD2 (5 bases each). CDR3 length equals 16 residues. Trimming pared 4 bases from V and 1 base from J, leaving 17 bases between. Germline values: CDR1 SGHRS, CDR2 YFSETQ.

The table lists this clone with a few counts. The V and J genes are TRBV18 and TRBJ1-1; D is ambiguous. The length of the CDR3 is 13 residues. V was cut by 6 bases and J by 2 bases, with 10 bases left in between. Germline V gene lookup returns CDR1 KGHSH and CDR2 LQKENI. CDR3 coding DNA: TGTGCCAGCTCGCTCGGGCTTAACACTGAAGCTTTCTTT. Translation: CASSLGLNTEAFF.

This chain connects TRBV19 to TRBJ1-1, with a tentative D call TRBD1 (6 bases). The CDR3 sequence is 14 residues long. The germline V gene encodes CDR1 LNHDA and CDR2 SQIVND (reference sequence). Trimming took off 6 bases at V and 1 base at J, with 12 bases between the two ends. For the CDR3, the DNA is TGTGCCAGTAGCATCCAACAGGGGAACACTGAAGCTTTCTTT. Amino acids: CASSIQQGNTEAFF.

This chain links TRBV6-1 with TRBJ2-2; D is uncertain. Germline values: CDR1 MNHNS, CDR2 SASEGT. Trimming pared 2 bases from V and 7 bases from J, leaving 8 bases between. The CDR3 totals 13 residues. The CDR3 loop is CASSELAGGELFF. The CDR3, as DNA: TGTGCCAGCAGTGAACTGGCAGGCGGGGAGCTGTTTTTT.

The chain joins TRBV3-1 (or the pseudogene TRBV3-2) to TRBJ2-5, with D perhaps given as TRBD1 or TRBD2 (5 bases each). The CDR3 is 14 amino acids. With 2 bases removed from V and 5 bases from J, the gap between germline ends came to 12 bases. Germline CDR1 and CDR2: LGHDT and YNNKEL (reference sequence). In DNA form, the CDR3 reads TGTGCCAGCAGCCAATGGACAAAGCGGGAGACCCAGTACTTC. As protein: CASSQWTKRETQYF.

The chain links TRBV19 to TRBJ2-2, with 8 bases that match TRBD2. J was trimmed by 5 bases and V by 7 bases; bases with no gene match: 12. CDR3 size: 16 residues. Germline V gene sequence: CDR1 LNHDA, CDR2 SQIVND (reference sequence). This CDR3 reads CASTPRAGGETGELFF. Written as DNA, the CDR3 is TGTGCCAGTACCCCCCGGGCGGGGGGAGAGACCGGGGAGCTGTTTTTT. Variable domain in full (rest from reference TRBV19 and TRBJ2-2): DGGITQSPKYLFRKEGQNVTLSCEQNLNHDAMYWYRQDPGQGLRLIYYSQIVNDFQKGDIAEGYSVSREKKESFPLTVTSAQKNPTAFYLCASTPRAGGETGELFFGEGSRLTVL.